This TCR beta chain was obtained from a study of identical twins. Study outcomes and limitations: Findings depended on cross-sectional statistics rather than tracking the same donors. Alpha sequences that were out-of-frame and twin-shared showed an excess of low generation probability.

Using its own MiXCR run on the 5' RACE reads, TCRdb lists one record per CDR3 protein. The data contain 1.5 million to 2 million distinct CDR3 sequences, about 32% of them seen just once; the ten biggest clones take up around 0.3%. To note about this clonotype: As yet, its antigen is unknown.

The germline V gene encodes CDR1 SGHTA and CDR2 FQGNSA. There are 14 residues in the CDR3. V shed 4 bases and J shed 3 bases, with 13 bases lying between them. The receptor's source is a newborn girl in good health. The gene calls are TRBV7-2 and TRBJ2-7; D ambiguous. Material: cord blood. CDR3 in DNA: TGTGCCAGCAGCTCTAGGACGGGTGACTACGAGCAGTACTTC. It specifies CASSSRTGDYEQYF.